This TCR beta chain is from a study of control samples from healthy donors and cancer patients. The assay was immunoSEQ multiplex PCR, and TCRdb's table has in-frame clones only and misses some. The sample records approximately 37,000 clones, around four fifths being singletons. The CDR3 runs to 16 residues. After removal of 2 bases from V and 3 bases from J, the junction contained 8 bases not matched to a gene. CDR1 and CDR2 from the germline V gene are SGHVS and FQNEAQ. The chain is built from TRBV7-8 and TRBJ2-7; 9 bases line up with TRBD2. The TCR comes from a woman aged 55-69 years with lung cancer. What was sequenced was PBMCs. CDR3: CASSLLSAGGSYEQYF. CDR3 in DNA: TGTGCCAGCAGCTTACTTTCGGCGGGAGGGAGCTACGAGCAGTACTTC. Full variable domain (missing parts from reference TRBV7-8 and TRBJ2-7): GAGVSQSPRYKVAKRGQDVALRCDPISGHVSLFWYQQALGQGPEFLTYFQNEAQLDKSGLPSDRFFAERPEGSVSTLKIQRTQQEDSAVYLCASSLLSAGGSYEQYFGPGTRLTVT.